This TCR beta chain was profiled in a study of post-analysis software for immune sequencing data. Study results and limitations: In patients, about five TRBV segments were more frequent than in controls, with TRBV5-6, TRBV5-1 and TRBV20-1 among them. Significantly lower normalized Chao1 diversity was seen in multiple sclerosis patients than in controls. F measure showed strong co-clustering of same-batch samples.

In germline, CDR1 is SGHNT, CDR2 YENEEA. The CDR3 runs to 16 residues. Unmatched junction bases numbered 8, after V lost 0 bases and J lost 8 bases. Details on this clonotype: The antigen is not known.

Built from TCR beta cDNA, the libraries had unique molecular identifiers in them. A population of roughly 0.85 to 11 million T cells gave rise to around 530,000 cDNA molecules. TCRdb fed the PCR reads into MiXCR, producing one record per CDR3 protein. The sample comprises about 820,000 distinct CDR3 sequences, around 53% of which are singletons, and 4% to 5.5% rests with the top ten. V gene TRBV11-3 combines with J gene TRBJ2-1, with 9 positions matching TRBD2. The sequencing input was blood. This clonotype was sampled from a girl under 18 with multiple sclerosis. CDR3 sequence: CASSLEAGGPNDEQFF. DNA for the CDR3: TGTGCCAGCAGCTTAGAGGCGGGAGGGCCCAACGATGAGCAGTTCTTC.